A selection of T cell receptor beta chains follows, all from one sample in a study of blood T cell repertoires in COVID-19. Assay: immunoSEQ multiplex PCR; the TCRdb copy retains only in-frame clones and omits some. The table has about 180,000 clones, about 82% seen once. The material sequenced was PBMCs or T cells enriched from blood (not recorded which). Receptor source: a woman aged 30 to 39 who had recovered from COVID-19. Each CDR3 is given with its conserved first and last residue. Each record gives: J gene, clone size, D gene, V gene, CDR3 protein, CDR3 DNA. D genes are given only for firm matches. Clone size is shown for a subset of rows, as once, few, many or a class of expanded clone.

TRBJ1-2 . . TRBV24-1 CATSEWDSSGYTF TGTGCCACCAGTGAATGGGACTCTTCTGGCTACACCTTC
TRBJ2-7 . TRBD2 TRBV7-9 CASSNHPGLATNRSYEQYF TGTGCCAGCAGCAACCACCCGGGACTAGCGACAAACAGATCCTACGAGCAGTACTTC
TRBJ2-1 . TRBD2 TRBV5-1 CASSVGLAGDEQFF TGCGCCAGCAGCGTGGGACTAGCGGGAGATGAGCAGTTCTTC
TRBJ2-1 . TRBD1 TRBV15 CATSRDDRGGYNEQFF TGTGCCACCAGCAGAGATGACAGGGGGGGTTACAATGAGCAGTTCTTC
TRBJ2-7 few . TRBV2 CASSYIFYEQYF TGTGCCAGCAGTTATATTTTCTACGAGCAGTACTTC
TRBJ2-7 few . TRBV19 CASSAGGTEPYEQYF TGTGCCAGTAGTGCCGGAGGGACAGAGCCCTACGAGCAGTACTTC
TRBJ2-7 . . TRBV6-5 CASSYFGQGYEQYF TGTGCCAGCAGTTACTTCGGGCAGGGCTACGAGCAGTACTTC
TRBJ1-5 . . TRBV7-9 CASSPDSIQPQHF TGTGCCAGCAGCCCCGACAGTATCCAGCCCCAGCATTTT
TRBJ2-7 . TRBD2 TRBV7-9 CASSSGTSEYEQYF TGTGCCAGCAGCTCGGGGACTAGCGAATACGAGCAGTACTTC
TRBJ2-7 . . TRBV3-1/TRBV3-2 CASSQAGDLVQYF TGTGCCAGCAGCCAAGCGGGTGACTTGGTGCAGTACTTC
TRBJ2-7 once . TRBV28 CASNGASASSYEQYF TGTGCCAGCAACGGGGCTAGCGCGTCATCCTACGAGCAGTACTTC
TRBJ1-4 . TRBD1 TRBV5-6 CASSLGQGPNEKLFF TGTGCCAGCAGCTTGGGACAGGGGCCTAATGAAAAACTGTTTTTT
TRBJ2-7 . TRBD2 TRBV3-1/TRBV3-2 CASSQEYERDSYEQYF TGTGCCAGCAGCCAAGAGTACGAGCGGGACTCCTACGAGCAGTACTTC
TRBJ1-1 . . TRBV7-9 CASSLVSKNTEAFF TGTGCCAGCAGCTTAGTTTCCAAGAACACTGAAGCTTTCTTT
TRBJ2-5 . TRBD2 TRBV28 CASSTPSGMAEETQYF TGTGCCAGCAGTACCCCTAGCGGGATGGCGGAAGAGACCCAGTACTTC
TRBJ2-7 . . TRBV28 CASSSRRFSYEQYF TGTGCCAGCAGTTCACGGAGATTCTCCTACGAGCAGTACTTC
TRBJ1-1 . . TRBV18 CASSAFQTRGTEAFF TGTGCCAGCTCAGCCTTCCAAACGCGGGGCACTGAAGCTTTCTTT
TRBJ1-5 . TRBD1 TRBV28 CASSPGTGNTLNQPQHF TGTGCCAGCAGCCCCGGGACAGGGAATACCCTCAATCAGCCCCAGCATTTT
TRBJ1-2 . . TRBV3-1/TRBV3-2 CASSQDGEGGHNYGYTF TGTGCCAGCAGCCAAGATGGAGAGGGGGGGCACAACTATGGCTACACCTTC
TRBJ1-6 few . TRBV7-9 CASSSGANYNSPLHF TGTGCCAGCAGTTCAGGGGCGAACTATAATTCACCCCTCCACTTT
TRBJ2-1 few TRBD2 TRBV7-3 CASSFSGLVSDEQFF TGTGCCAGCAGCTTCTCGGGACTAGTAAGCGATGAGCAGTTCTTC
TRBJ1-6 . TRBD1 TRBV2 CASKQTGQNSPLHF TGTGCCAGCAAACAGACAGGGCAAAATTCACCCCTCCACTTT
TRBJ1-3 . TRBD1 TRBV20-1 CSASYGGGYGNTIYF TGCAGTGCTAGTTACGGAGGGGGCTATGGGAACACCATATATTTT
TRBJ1-4 . . TRBV15 CASSGGIATNEKLFF TGTGCCTCGTCTGGAGGGATTGCAACTAATGAAAAACTGTTTTTT
TRBJ2-7 . TRBD1 TRBV3-1/TRBV3-2 CASSHGDRTYEQYF TGTGCCAGCAGCCATGGGGACAGAACCTACGAGCAGTACTTC
TRBJ2-7 once . TRBV21-1 CASSKWTSGTPYEQYF TGTGCCAGCAGCAAATGGACTAGCGGGACCCCGTATGAGCAGTACTTC
TRBJ2-1 . . TRBV6-2/TRBV6-3 CASSRVHEQFF TGTGCCAGCAGCCGCGTCCATGAGCAGTTCTTC
TRBJ2-7 . . TRBV4-2 CASSPSGGTYEQYF TGTGCCAGCAGCCCCAGCGGCGGAACCTACGAGCAGTACTTC
TRBJ2-7 . TRBD1 TRBV6-5 CASSAGTGIHEQYF TGTGCCAGCAGCGCCGGGACAGGGATCCACGAGCAGTACTTC
TRBJ2-2 . . TRBV28 CASSPRLDPGELFF TGTGCCAGCAGTCCGAGACTAGATCCAGGGGAGCTGTTTTTT
TRBJ2-7 once TRBD1 TRBV7-9 CASSWGQSYEQYF TGTGCCAGCAGCTGGGGACAGTCCTACGAGCAGTACTTC
TRBJ2-3 . . TRBV6-2/TRBV6-3 CASSNIEGPTQYF TGTGCCAGCAGTAATATTGAGGGTCCCACGCAGTATTTT
TRBJ2-7 . TRBD2 TRBV5-4 CASSPAASGVTYEQYF TGTGCCAGCAGCCCAGCCGCCAGCGGGGTAACCTACGAGCAGTACTTC
TRBJ1-4 . TRBD1 TRBV5-8 CASSLNVRDRGGEKLFF TGTGCCAGCAGCCTTAACGTAAGAGACAGGGGAGGCGAAAAACTGTTTTTT
TRBJ1-1 . . TRBV6-5 CASSYTGLNTEAFF TGTGCCAGCAGTTACACAGGCCTGAACACTGAAGCTTTCTTT
TRBJ2-3 . . TRBV2 CASRPRVADTQYF TGTGCCAGCAGACCCAGGGTTGCAGATACGCAGTATTTT
TRBJ2-4 . TRBD2 TRBV28 CASSPQTSGLAKNIQYF TGTGCCAGCAGTCCCCAGACTAGCGGGCTAGCCAAAAACATTCAGTACTTC